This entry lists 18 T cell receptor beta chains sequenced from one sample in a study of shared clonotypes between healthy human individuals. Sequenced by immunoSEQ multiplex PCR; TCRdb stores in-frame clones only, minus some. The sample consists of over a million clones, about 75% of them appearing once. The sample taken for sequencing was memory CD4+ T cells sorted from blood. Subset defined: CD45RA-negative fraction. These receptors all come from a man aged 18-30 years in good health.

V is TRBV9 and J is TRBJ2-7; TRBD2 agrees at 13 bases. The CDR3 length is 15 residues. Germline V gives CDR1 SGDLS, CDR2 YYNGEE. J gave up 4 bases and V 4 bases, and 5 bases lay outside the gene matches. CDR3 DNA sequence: TGTGCCAGCAGCAGAGGGACTAGCGGGGTTTACGAGCAGTACTTC. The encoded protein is CASSRGTSGVYEQYF.

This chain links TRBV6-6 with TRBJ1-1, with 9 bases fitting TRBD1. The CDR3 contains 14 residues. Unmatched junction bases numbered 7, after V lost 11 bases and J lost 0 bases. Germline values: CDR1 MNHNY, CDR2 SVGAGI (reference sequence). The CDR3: CAGKGQGMNTEAFF. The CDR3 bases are TGTGCCGGAAAGGGACAGGGTATGAACACTGAAGCTTTCTTT.

CDR3 sequence (DNA): TGTGCCAGTAGCCGGCCGGGACTAGCTGGCGAGCAGTACTTC. Translated, it gives CASSRPGLAGEQYF. This sequence joins TRBV19 and TRBJ2-7; TRBD2 matches at 9 bases. CDR1 is LNHDA and CDR2 is SQIVND in the germline V gene (reference sequence). V was pared by 6 bases and J by 6 bases, with 9 bases of the junction left unmatched. CDR3 length: 14 residues.

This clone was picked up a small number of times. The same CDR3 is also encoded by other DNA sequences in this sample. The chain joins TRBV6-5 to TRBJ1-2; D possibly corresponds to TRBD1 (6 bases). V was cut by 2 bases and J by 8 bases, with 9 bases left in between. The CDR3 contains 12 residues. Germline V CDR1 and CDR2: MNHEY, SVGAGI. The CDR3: CASSYGGHGYTF. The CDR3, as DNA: TGTGCCAGCAGTTACGGGGGGCACGGCTACACCTTC.

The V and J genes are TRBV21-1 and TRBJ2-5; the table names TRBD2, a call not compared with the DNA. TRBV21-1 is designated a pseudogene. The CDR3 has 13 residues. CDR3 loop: CASSKRVWETQYF. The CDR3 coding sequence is TGTGCCAGCAGCAAAAGAGTGTGGGAGACCCAGTACTTC.

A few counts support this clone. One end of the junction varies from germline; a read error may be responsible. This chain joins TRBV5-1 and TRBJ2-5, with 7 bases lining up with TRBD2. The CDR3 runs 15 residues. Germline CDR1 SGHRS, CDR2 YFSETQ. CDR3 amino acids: CASTLNGGSPETQYF. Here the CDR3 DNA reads TGCGCCAGCACCTTGAACGGGGGGAGCCCAGAGACCCAGTACTTC.

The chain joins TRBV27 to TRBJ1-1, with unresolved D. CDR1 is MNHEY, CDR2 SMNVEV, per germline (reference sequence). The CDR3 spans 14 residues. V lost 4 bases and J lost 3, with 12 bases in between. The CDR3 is CASSWGFGDTEAFF. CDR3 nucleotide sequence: TGTGCCAGCAGTTGGGGTTTTGGGGACACTGAAGCTTTCTTT.

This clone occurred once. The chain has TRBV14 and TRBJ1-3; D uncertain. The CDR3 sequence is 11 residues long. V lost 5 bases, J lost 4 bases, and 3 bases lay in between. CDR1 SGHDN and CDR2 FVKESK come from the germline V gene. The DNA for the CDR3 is TGTGCCAGCAGCTGGGGAAACACCATATATTTT. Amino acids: CASSWGNTIYF.

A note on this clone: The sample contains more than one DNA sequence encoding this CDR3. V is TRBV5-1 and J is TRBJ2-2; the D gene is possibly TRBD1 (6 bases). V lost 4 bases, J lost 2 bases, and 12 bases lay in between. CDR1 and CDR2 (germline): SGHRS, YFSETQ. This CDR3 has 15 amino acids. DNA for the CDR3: TGCGCCAGCAGCCTGCGGACAGATAACACCGGGGAGCTGTTTTTT. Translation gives CASSLRTDNTGELFF.

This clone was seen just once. CDR3 residues: CASGQLSYEQYF. In nucleotides, the CDR3 is TGTGCCAGCGGACAGCTCTCCTACGAGCAGTACTTC. The chain uses TRBV7-9 and TRBJ2-7; D is perhaps TRBD1 (6 bases). The V and J ends lost 8 bases and 0 bases respectively, with 8 bases between them. Germline CDR1 is SEHNR and CDR2 is FQNEAQ (reference sequence). This CDR3 spans 12 amino acids.

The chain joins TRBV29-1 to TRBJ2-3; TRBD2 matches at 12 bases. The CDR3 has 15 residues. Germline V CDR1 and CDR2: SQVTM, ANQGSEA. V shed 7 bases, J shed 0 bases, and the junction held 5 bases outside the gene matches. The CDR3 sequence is CSASGTSGSTDTQYF. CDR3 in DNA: TGCAGCGCCTCCGGGACTAGCGGGAGCACAGATACGCAGTATTTT.

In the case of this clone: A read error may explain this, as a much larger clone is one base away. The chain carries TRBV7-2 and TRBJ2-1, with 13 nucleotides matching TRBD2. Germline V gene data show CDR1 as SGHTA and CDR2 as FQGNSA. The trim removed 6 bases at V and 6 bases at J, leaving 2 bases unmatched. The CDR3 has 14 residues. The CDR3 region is CASRGLAGLNEQFF. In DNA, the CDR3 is TGTGCCAGCAGGGGACTAGCGGGGCTCAATGAGCAGTTCTTC.

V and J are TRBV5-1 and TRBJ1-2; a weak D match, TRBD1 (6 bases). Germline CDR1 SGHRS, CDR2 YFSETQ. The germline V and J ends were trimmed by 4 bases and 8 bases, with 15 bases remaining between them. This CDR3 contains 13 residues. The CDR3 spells CASSPDRTEGYTF. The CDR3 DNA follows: TGCGCCAGCAGCCCCGACAGGACAGAGGGCTACACCTTC.

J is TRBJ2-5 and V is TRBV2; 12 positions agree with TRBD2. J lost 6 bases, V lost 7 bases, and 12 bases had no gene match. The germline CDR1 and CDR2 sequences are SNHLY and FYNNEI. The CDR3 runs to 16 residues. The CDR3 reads CASTFQASGGAQTQYF. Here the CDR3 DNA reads TGTGCCAGCACGTTCCAGGCTAGCGGGGGGGCCCAGACCCAGTACTTC.

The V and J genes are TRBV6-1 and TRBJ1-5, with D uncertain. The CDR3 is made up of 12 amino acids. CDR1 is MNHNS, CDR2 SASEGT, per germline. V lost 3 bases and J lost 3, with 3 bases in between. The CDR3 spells CASSEANQPQHF. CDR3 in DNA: TGTGCCAGCAGTGAGGCCAATCAGCCCCAGCATTTT.

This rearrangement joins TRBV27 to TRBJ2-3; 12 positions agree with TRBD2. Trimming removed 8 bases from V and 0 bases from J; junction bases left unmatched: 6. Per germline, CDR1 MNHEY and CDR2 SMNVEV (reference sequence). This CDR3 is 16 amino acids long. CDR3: CASRLAGALSTDTQYF. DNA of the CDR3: TGTGCCAGCCGACTAGCGGGAGCCCTTAGCACAGATACGCAGTATTTT.

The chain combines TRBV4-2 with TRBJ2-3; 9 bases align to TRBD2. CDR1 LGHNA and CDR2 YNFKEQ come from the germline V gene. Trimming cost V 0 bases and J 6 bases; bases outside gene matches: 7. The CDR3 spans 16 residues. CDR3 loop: CASSQDWSGGTDTQYF. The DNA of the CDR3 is TGTGCCAGCAGCCAAGATTGGAGCGGGGGGACCGATACGCAGTATTTT.

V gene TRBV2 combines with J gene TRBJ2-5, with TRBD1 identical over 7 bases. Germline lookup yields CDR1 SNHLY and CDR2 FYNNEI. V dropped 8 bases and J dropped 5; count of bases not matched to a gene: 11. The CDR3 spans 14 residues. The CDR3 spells CASGVLDRVETQYF. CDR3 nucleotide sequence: TGTGCCAGCGGTGTCTTAGACAGGGTCGAGACCCAGTACTTC.